The sample holds many counts of the clone carrying this TCR beta chain. Only patients with CD8+CD57+ cell expansion on flow cytometry were chosen for sequencing. No therapy was given to patients before blood sampling. These data are taken from a study of CD8+CD57+ T cells in acquired aplastic anemia. Genomic DNA, serving as template, underwent TCR beta VDJ and CDR3 profiling. MiXCR, run by TCRdb on the reads, gives a single entry per CDR3 protein. This table holds roughly 250,000 distinct CDR3 sequences, 47% found once. The CDR3 has 14 residues. V was trimmed by 0 bases and J by 7 bases, leaving 11 bases between them. CDR1 and CDR2 (germline): SGHRS, YFSETQ.

What was sequenced was sorted CD4+, CD8+, or CD8+CD57+ T cells (not recorded which) from PBMCs. V usage is TRBV5-1 and J usage is TRBJ1-5, with TRBD1 as a possible D gene (5 bases). The source is a human donor with aplastic anemia. The CDR3 here is CASSLDGGTQPQHF. Here the CDR3 DNA reads TGCGCCAGCAGCTTGGACGGGGGAACCCAGCCCCAGCATTTT.